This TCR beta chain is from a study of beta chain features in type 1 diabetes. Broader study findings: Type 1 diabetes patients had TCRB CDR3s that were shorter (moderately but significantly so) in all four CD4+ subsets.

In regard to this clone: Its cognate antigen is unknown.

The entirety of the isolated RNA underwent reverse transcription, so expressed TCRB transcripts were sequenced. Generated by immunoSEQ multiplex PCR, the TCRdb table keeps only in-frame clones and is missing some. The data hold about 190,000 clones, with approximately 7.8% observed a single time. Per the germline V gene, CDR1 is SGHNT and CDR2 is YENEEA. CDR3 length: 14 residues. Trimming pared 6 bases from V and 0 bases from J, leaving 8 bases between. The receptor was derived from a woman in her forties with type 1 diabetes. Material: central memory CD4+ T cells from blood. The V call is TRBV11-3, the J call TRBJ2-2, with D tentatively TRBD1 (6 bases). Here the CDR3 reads CASRQGTNTGELFF. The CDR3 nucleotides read TGTGCCAGCAGACAGGGAACGAACACCGGGGAGCTGTTTTTT.